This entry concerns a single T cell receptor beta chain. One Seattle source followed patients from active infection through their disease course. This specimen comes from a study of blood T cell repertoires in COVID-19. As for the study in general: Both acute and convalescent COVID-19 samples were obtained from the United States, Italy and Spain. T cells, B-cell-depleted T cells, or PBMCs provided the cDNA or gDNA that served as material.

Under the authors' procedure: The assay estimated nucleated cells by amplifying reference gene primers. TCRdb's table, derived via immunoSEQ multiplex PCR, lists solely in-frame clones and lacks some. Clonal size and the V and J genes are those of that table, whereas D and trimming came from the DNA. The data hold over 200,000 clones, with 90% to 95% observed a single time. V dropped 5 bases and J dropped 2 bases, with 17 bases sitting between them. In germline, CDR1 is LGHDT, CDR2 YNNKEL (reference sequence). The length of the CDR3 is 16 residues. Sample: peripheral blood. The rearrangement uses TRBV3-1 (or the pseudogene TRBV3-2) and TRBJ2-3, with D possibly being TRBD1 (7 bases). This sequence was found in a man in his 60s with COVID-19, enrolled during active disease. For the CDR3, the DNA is TGTGCCAGCAGCTCGCAGGGGGGTCCGTACACAGATACGCAGTATTTT. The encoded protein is CASSSQGGPYTDTQYF.